These T cell receptor beta chains were read from a single sample in a study of T cell changes during pregnancy in multiple sclerosis. Here immunoSEQ multiplex PCR was the method, and the copy in TCRdb shows in-frame clones only, minus some. The sample includes 50,000 to 60,000 clones, around 89% of them seen just once. The starting material was CD4+ T cells from peripheral blood mononuclear cells, obtained in the first trimester of pregnancy. Every receptor here comes from a female donor with multiple sclerosis, enrolled in a pregnancy study. Both conserved end residues are part of each CDR3. Fields, in order: D gene, V gene, J gene, clone size, CDR3 DNA, CDR3 protein. The D gene is left open where the match is weak. Size tells how often a clone was seen (once, few, many) or the class of an expanded clone, and some rows leave it out.

d_gene: TRBD1
v_gene: TRBV5-1
j_gene: TRBJ2-2
abundance: -
CDR3nt: TGCGCCAGCAGCTCACCTTCAGGACAGGGAAGAACCGGGGAGCTGTTTTTT
CDR3aa: CASSSPSGQGRTGELFF

d_gene: -
v_gene: TRBV7-3
j_gene: TRBJ2-2
abundance: once
CDR3nt: TGTGCCAGCAGCTTACTCACTGCCGGGGGGCGGACCGGGGAGCTGTTTTTT
CDR3aa: CASSLLTAGGRTGELFF

d_gene: -
v_gene: TRBV19
j_gene: TRBJ1-2
abundance: -
CDR3nt: TGTGCCAGTAGCCAAACAGGGATGGGCTACACCTTC
CDR3aa: CASSQTGMGYTF

d_gene: TRBD2
v_gene: TRBV5-6
j_gene: TRBJ2-5
abundance: once
CDR3nt: TGTGCCAGCAGCTTGGCCAGACTAGCAGAGACCCAGTACTTC
CDR3aa: CASSLARLAETQYF

d_gene: TRBD2
v_gene: TRBV5-4
j_gene: TRBJ2-5
abundance: -
CDR3nt: TGTGCCAGCAGCTTAACTAGCGGGTTTGGAGAGACCCAGTACTTC
CDR3aa: CASSLTSGFGETQYF

d_gene: TRBD1
v_gene: TRBV7-6
j_gene: TRBJ2-1
abundance: -
CDR3nt: TGTGCCAGCAGCGTCCTAACAGGGGACAATGAGCAGTTCTTC
CDR3aa: CASSVLTGDNEQFF

d_gene: TRBD1
v_gene: TRBV18
j_gene: TRBJ1-4
abundance: -
CDR3nt: TGTGCCAGCTCACCATCCTGGACAGGGAAGTCGGAAAAACTGTTTTTT
CDR3aa: CASSPSWTGKSEKLFF

d_gene: TRBD2
v_gene: TRBV18
j_gene: TRBJ2-1
abundance: -
CDR3nt: TGTGCCAGCTCACGACAGACTAGCGGGAGGGCCTATAACAATGAGCAGTTCTTC
CDR3aa: CASSRQTSGRAYNNEQFF

d_gene: TRBD2
v_gene: TRBV7-2
j_gene: TRBJ2-3
abundance: -
CDR3nt: TGTGCCAGCAGCTTAGCCCCGGGGCCTAGCGGGAGGACGCAGTATTTT
CDR3aa: CASSLAPGPSGRTQYF

d_gene: TRBD2
v_gene: TRBV5-1
j_gene: TRBJ2-3
abundance: -
CDR3nt: TGCGCCAGCGGTACCGGGACAGGACGACTAGCGGGAGCAGATACGCAGTATTTT
CDR3aa: CASGTGTGRLAGADTQYF

d_gene: -
v_gene: TRBV15
j_gene: TRBJ2-1
abundance: -
CDR3nt: TGTGCCACCGCGATGGTGTTAGATAGCGGATATTTCTACAATGAGCAGTTCTTC
CDR3aa: CATAMVLDSGYFYNEQFF

d_gene: -
v_gene: TRBV7-2
j_gene: TRBJ2-5
abundance: -
CDR3nt: TGTGCCAGCAGCTTAGATTCCGGATCCGCGGCCCAGTACTTC
CDR3aa: CASSLDSGSAAQYF

d_gene: -
v_gene: TRBV7-8
j_gene: TRBJ1-2
abundance: -
CDR3nt: TGTGCCAGCAGCTCCCAGGGGCTTAACTATGGCTACACCTTC
CDR3aa: CASSSQGLNYGYTF

d_gene: -
v_gene: TRBV6-1
j_gene: TRBJ1-2
abundance: -
CDR3nt: TGTGCCAGCTCACTCCGAGGTGTCTCGGATGGCTACACCTTC
CDR3aa: CASSLRGVSDGYTF

d_gene: TRBD2
v_gene: TRBV7-8
j_gene: TRBJ2-2
abundance: -
CDR3nt: TGTGCCAGCAGCTTGGCGGGAGGGCCAACCGGGGAGCTGTTTTTT
CDR3aa: CASSLAGGPTGELFF

d_gene: TRBD2
v_gene: TRBV6-6
j_gene: TRBJ2-1
abundance: few
CDR3nt: TGTGCCAGCAGTCAGGGACTAGCGGACAATGAGCAGTTCTTC
CDR3aa: CASSQGLADNEQFF

d_gene: -
v_gene: TRBV6-1
j_gene: TRBJ1-1
abundance: once
CDR3nt: TGTGCCAGCAGTGTCAGGGAGAACACTGAAGCTTTCTTT
CDR3aa: CASSVRENTEAFF

d_gene: TRBD1
v_gene: TRBV6-1
j_gene: TRBJ2-7
abundance: -
CDR3nt: TGTGCCAGCAGTGACAGGACAGGCCGGTACGAGCAGTACTTC
CDR3aa: CASSDRTGRYEQYF

d_gene: -
v_gene: TRBV5-1
j_gene: TRBJ2-2
abundance: -
CDR3nt: TGCGCCAGCAGCTTAGCGGTAGGGGGAACCGGGGAGCTGTTTTTT
CDR3aa: CASSLAVGGTGELFF

d_gene: -
v_gene: TRBV5-1
j_gene: TRBJ2-5
abundance: -
CDR3nt: TGCGCCAGCAGCTTGGTCGGGTATCGAGAGACCCAGTACTTC
CDR3aa: CASSLVGYRETQYF

d_gene: TRBD1
v_gene: TRBV5-1
j_gene: TRBJ1-1
abundance: -
CDR3nt: TGCGCCAGCACAGTCGGACAGGACACTGAAGCTTTCTTT
CDR3aa: CASTVGQDTEAFF

d_gene: -
v_gene: TRBV7-3
j_gene: TRBJ2-3
abundance: -
CDR3nt: TGTGCCAGCAGCTTAACTAGCGGAGGGGAGGATACGCAGTATTTT
CDR3aa: CASSLTSGGEDTQYF

d_gene: -
v_gene: TRBV5-5
j_gene: TRBJ1-2
abundance: -
CDR3nt: TGTGCCAGCAGCTTAGGGGGTTCTAACTATGGCTACACCTTC
CDR3aa: CASSLGGSNYGYTF

d_gene: TRBD1
v_gene: TRBV11-3
j_gene: TRBJ1-2
abundance: -
CDR3nt: TGTGCCAGCAGCTTAGACAGGGGGGATGGCTACACCTTC
CDR3aa: CASSLDRGDGYTF

d_gene: -
v_gene: TRBV6-5
j_gene: TRBJ1-2
abundance: few
CDR3nt: TGTGCCAGCAGTTACCAGGGGGGCTACACCTTC
CDR3aa: CASSYQGGYTF

d_gene: TRBD2
v_gene: TRBV19
j_gene: TRBJ2-5
abundance: once
CDR3nt: TGTGCCAGTAGCCAACTAGCGGGCCGACAAGAGACCCAGTACTTC
CDR3aa: CASSQLAGRQETQYF

d_gene: -
v_gene: TRBV7-2
j_gene: TRBJ2-5
abundance: -
CDR3nt: TGTGCCAGCAGCTTAGATTTCCGCCAAGAGACCCAGTACTTC
CDR3aa: CASSLDFRQETQYF

d_gene: TRBD2
v_gene: TRBV14
j_gene: TRBJ2-7
abundance: -
CDR3nt: TGTGCCAGCAGCCAACAACTCAACGGACTAGCGCAGTACTTC
CDR3aa: CASSQQLNGLAQYF

d_gene: TRBD2
v_gene: TRBV19
j_gene: TRBJ2-3
abundance: -
CDR3nt: TGTGCCAGTAGTATCCCCCTTAGCGGGCACCGCACAGATACGCAGTATTTT
CDR3aa: CASSIPLSGHRTDTQYF

d_gene: TRBD1
v_gene: TRBV7-3
j_gene: TRBJ2-1
abundance: few
CDR3nt: TGTGCCAGCAGCCCAACCAGGGGGCAGAATGAGCAGTTCTTC
CDR3aa: CASSPTRGQNEQFF

d_gene: -
v_gene: TRBV19
j_gene: TRBJ1-1
abundance: -
CDR3nt: TGTGCCAGTAGTATCCTCCCAAAGGGGGGGCTCACTGAAGCTTTCTTT
CDR3aa: CASSILPKGGLTEAFF

d_gene: TRBD2
v_gene: TRBV5-1
j_gene: TRBJ2-1
abundance: -
CDR3nt: TGCGCCAGCAGCTTGGGGCAGGGAGGGAATGAGCAGTTCTTC
CDR3aa: CASSLGQGGNEQFF

d_gene: -
v_gene: TRBV5-5
j_gene: TRBJ1-5
abundance: few
CDR3nt: TGTGCCAGCAGCTTGGCCGTCGGGGTCGGGCAGCCCCAGCATTTT
CDR3aa: CASSLAVGVGQPQHF

d_gene: -
v_gene: TRBV7-2
j_gene: TRBJ1-6
abundance: few
CDR3nt: TGTGCCAGCAGCTCGGGTTCACCCCTCCACTTT
CDR3aa: CASSSGSPLHF

d_gene: -
v_gene: TRBV10-3
j_gene: TRBJ2-1
abundance: -
CDR3nt: TGTGCCATCAACTCAGGAGGGAGCAGCGGCAATGAGCAGTTCTTC
CDR3aa: CAINSGGSSGNEQFF

d_gene: -
v_gene: TRBV23-1
j_gene: TRBJ2-5
abundance: -
CDR3nt: TGCGCCAGCAGTCCCCCTCGGAGATTCCCTCAAGAGACCCAGTACTTC
CDR3aa: CASSPPRRFPQETQYF

d_gene: -
v_gene: TRBV27
j_gene: TRBJ1-6
abundance: -
CDR3nt: TGTGCCAGCAGCTCCGGAAGGAGGGGTTCCTATAATTCACCCCTCCACTTT
CDR3aa: CASSSGRRGSYNSPLHF

d_gene: TRBD1
v_gene: TRBV19
j_gene: TRBJ2-5
abundance: -
CDR3nt: TGTGCCAGTAGTATTTCGGCAGGGGGTTACCAAGAGACCCAGTACTTC
CDR3aa: CASSISAGGYQETQYF

d_gene: -
v_gene: TRBV7-3
j_gene: TRBJ1-1
abundance: -
CDR3nt: TGTGCCAGCAGCTTAACGGCCTTTGACACTGAAGCTTTCTTT
CDR3aa: CASSLTAFDTEAFF

d_gene: TRBD2
v_gene: TRBV9
j_gene: TRBJ2-3
abundance: -
CDR3nt: TGTGCCAGCAGCCCAGAGAGGGGGACTAGCGGGTCGAGCACAGATACGCAGTATTTT
CDR3aa: CASSPERGTSGSSTDTQYF

d_gene: TRBD2
v_gene: TRBV7-3
j_gene: TRBJ2-1
abundance: -
CDR3nt: TGTGCCAGCAGCCCTTCAGCGGGAGAAAGAAATGAGCAGTTCTTC
CDR3aa: CASSPSAGERNEQFF